The rows below give T cell receptor beta chains drawn from one sample of a study of identical twins. TCRdb recomputed calls from the 5' RACE reads with MiXCR, one row per CDR3 protein. The data hold 500,000 to 650,000 distinct CDR3 sequences, with about 7.6% observed a single time. The same specimen was also included in a second study, on yellow fever vaccine responses in identical twins.

Material: PBMCs. Receptors originate from a young woman in good health. CDR3s include the opening cysteine and the closing phenylalanine or tryptophan. Fields, in order: J gene, clone size, V gene, CDR3 length, D gene, CDR3 DNA, CDR3 protein. A D gene is named only where the DNA matches it firmly. The size of a clone is reported for some rows only, either as once, few or many, or as a class for expanded clones.

>TRBJ2-1|NA|TRBV19|17|TRBD2
TGTGCCAGTAGCCGACAGGGGACTAGCGGGAACTACAATGAGCAGTTCTTC
CASSRQGTSGNYNEQFF
>TRBJ2-2|NA|TRBV11-2|13|NA
TGTGCCAGCAGCTTAGCCCTCCGCGGGGAGCTGTTTTTT
CASSLALRGELFF
>TRBJ1-3|NA|TRBV20-1|15|NA
TGCAGTGCTAGAGATCCGGGGGCGGCTGGAAACACCATATATTTT
CSARDPGAAGNTIYF
>TRBJ2-1|many|TRBV4-1|14|NA
TGCGCCAGCAGCCAAGTTTTCTCAGGGAATGAGCAGTTCTTC
CASSQVFSGNEQFF
>TRBJ2-1|NA|TRBV7-9|13|TRBD1
TGTGCCAGCAGAACAACAGGGGGAGGTGAGCAGTTCTTC
CASRTTGGGEQFF
>TRBJ2-5|NA|TRBV5-1|13|TRBD2
TGCGCCTCGTCGCGGGGGGGGGTTGAGACCCAGTACTTC
CASSRGGVETQYF
>TRBJ2-7|many|TRBV27|15|NA
TGTGCCAGCAGGGAGGGGACAGCAACTCCCTACGAGCAGTACTTC
CASREGTATPYEQYF
>TRBJ2-2|few|TRBV20-1|15|NA
TGCAGTGCTAGAGCGGGAGAGACGAACACCGGGGAGCTGTTTTTT
CSARAGETNTGELFF
>TRBJ2-5|many|TRBV3-1|18|TRBD2
TGTGCCAGCAGCCAAGGGCTAGCGGGGGGCCGTTACCAAGAGACCCAGTACTTC
CASSQGLAGGRYQETQYF
>TRBJ1-1|many|TRBV5-6|12|TRBD1
TGTGCCAGCAGCCCGTGGACAGGAGAAGCTTTCTTT
CASSPWTGEAFF
>TRBJ2-3|few|TRBV11-1|15|TRBD2
TGTGCCAGCAGCTTTAGCGGGAGGGCGATAGATACGCAGTATTTT
CASSFSGRAIDTQYF
>TRBJ1-1|many|TRBV3-1|12|NA
TGTGCCAGCAGCCAGGCGACAGATGAAGCTTTCTTT
CASSQATDEAFF
>TRBJ2-3|many|TRBV6-1|15|TRBD1
TGTGCCAGCAAACCGGGGACAGGGGATACAGATACGCAGTATTTT
CASKPGTGDTDTQYF
>TRBJ2-4|many|TRBV5-1|14|TRBD1
TGCGCCAGCAGCCAGGACAGGGGGATGGACATTCAGTACTTC
CASSQDRGMDIQYF
>TRBJ2-7|few|TRBV24-1|14|TRBD2
TGTGCCACCAGTGATTTGGGGAGGGACTACGAGCAGTACTTC
CATSDLGRDYEQYF
>TRBJ2-4|NA|TRBV12-3/TRBV12-4|14|NA
TGTGCCAGCAGTTTGCAGCTATCCAAAAACATTCAGTACTTC
CASSLQLSKNIQYF
>TRBJ2-1|NA|TRBV20-1|17|NA
TGCTGTGCTAGAGATCCCGATAAGCGGGCATCCTACAATGAGCAGTTCTTC
CCARDPDKRASYNEQFF
>TRBJ2-5|few|TRBV7-9|16|NA
TGTGCCAGCAGCTTGAGGATCGGAATGTACCAAGAGACCCAGTACTTC
CASSLRIGMYQETQYF
>TRBJ2-1|many|TRBV29-1|15|TRBD2
TGCAGCGTTGAAAGGGTAGCGGGAGCTGGGAATGAGCAGTTCTTC
CSVERVAGAGNEQFF
>TRBJ1-2|few|TRBV4-1|17|NA
TGCGCCAGCAGCCAAGATCCAAACTGGGGGGTTTACTATGGCTACACCTTC
CASSQDPNWGVYYGYTF
>TRBJ2-1|few|TRBV20-1|14|TRBD2
TGCAGTGCTACTCGAGCGGGAGGGCCCGATGAGCAGTTCTTC
CSATRAGGPDEQFF
>TRBJ1-3|few|TRBV28|15|NA
TGTGCCAGCAGTGTGCAGGTGGGAGGGGGAAACACCATATATTTT
CASSVQVGGGNTIYF
>TRBJ1-5|many|TRBV6-5|14|NA
TGTGCCAGCAGTTCATCTATGCTCAATCAGCCCCAGCATTTT
CASSSSMLNQPQHF
>TRBJ2-3|few|TRBV24-1|17|TRBD1
TGTGCCACCAGTGATACGGGACAGGGTGGAATATCGGGTACGCAGTATTTT
CATSDTGQGGISGTQYF
>TRBJ2-7|NA|TRBV6-8|12|NA
TGTGCCCCCCCGTTCGCGGCCTACGAGCAGTACTTC
CAPPFAAYEQYF
>TRBJ2-1|many|TRBV6-4|16|NA
TGTGCCAGCAGTGACTCGAAGGCAGGTCTGGGAAATGAGCAGTTCTTC
CASSDSKAGLGNEQFF
>TRBJ2-1|many|TRBV11-2|13|NA
TGTGCCAGCAGCTTAAAGGGTTACAATGAGCAGTTCTTC
CASSLKGYNEQFF
>TRBJ2-4|NA|TRBV28|15|TRBD1
TGTGCCATCTCACCAGGGGGACGCGATTCAAACATTCAGTACTTC
CAISPGGRDSNIQYF
>TRBJ1-3|NA|TRBV7-2|15|NA
TGTGCCAGCAGCTTAGTCCGGAACCCACGAAACACCATATATTTT
CASSLVRNPRNTIYF
>TRBJ2-2|NA|TRBV27|17|TRBD1
TGTGCCAGCAGTTTATTGGGGGACAGGGGGGACACCGGGGAGCTGTTTTTT
CASSLLGDRGDTGELFF
>TRBJ2-1|many|TRBV5-1|14|NA
TGCGCCAGCAGCTTAGGACTGGAGTACAATGAGCAGTTCTTC
CASSLGLEYNEQFF
>TRBJ2-3|few|TRBV9|16|TRBD2
TGTGCCAGCAGCGGGGGACTAGCGGGGACCACAGATACGCAGTATTTT
CASSGGLAGTTDTQYF
>TRBJ2-2|few|TRBV7-2|17|NA
TGTGCCAGCAGCCGGAAACGGCTAGCTATGAACACCGGGGAGCTGTTTTTT
CASSRKRLAMNTGELFF
>TRBJ2-5|few|TRBV7-9|15|TRBD1
TGTGCCAGCAGCAGGACAGGGGGCGCGGGAGAGACCCAGTACTTC
CASSRTGGAGETQYF
>TRBJ1-6|NA|TRBV5-1|15|NA
TGCGCCAGCAGCTTGGATGGTGGGGAGGTCTCACCCCTCCACTTT
CASSLDGGEVSPLHF
>TRBJ2-1|few|TRBV5-1|15|NA
TGCGCCAGCAGCCTTGAGGACATTCGTTACAATGAGCAGTTCTTC
CASSLEDIRYNEQFF
>TRBJ2-3|many|TRBV5-1|16|NA
TGCGCCAGCAGCCCTCGCGCCGGGGGACGCACAGATACGCAGTATTTT
CASSPRAGGRTDTQYF
>TRBJ1-1|few|TRBV4-1|18|TRBD1
TGCGCCAGCAGCGGACGGGACAGATTACCATTTTACAACACTGAAGCTTTCTTT
CASSGRDRLPFYNTEAFF
>TRBJ2-2|NA|TRBV7-4|16|TRBD2
TGTGCCAGCAGTCCAACTAGCGGCCCGTACACCGGGGAGCTGTTTTTT
CASSPTSGPYTGELFF
>TRBJ2-2|NA|TRBV4-2|15|NA
TGTGCCAGCAGCCAAGAAGTGATCCTCACCGGGGAGCTGTTTTTT
CASSQEVILTGELFF
>TRBJ2-3|few|TRBV20-1|14|TRBD1
TGCAGTGCTAGAGATGGGACAGCGAGGTATACGCAGTATTTT
CSARDGTARYTQYF
>TRBJ2-6|NA|TRBV4-2|16|NA
TGTGCCAGCAGCCCAACAGTTACGTCTGGGGCCAACGTCCTGACTTTC
CASSPTVTSGANVLTF
>TRBJ1-1|once|TRBV3-1|14|NA
TGTGCCAGCAGCCAAAGGGCCGGGCCCAGGGAAGCTTTCTTT
CASSQRAGPREAFF
>TRBJ2-1|NA|TRBV19|15|TRBD2
TGTGCCAGTAGTACTAGCGGGGGGCGTGACGATGAGCAGTTCTTC
CASSTSGGRDDEQFF
>TRBJ2-6|many|TRBV28|18|NA
TGTGCCAGCAGCTCACCCTTCTCACCAGGGTCTGGGGCCAACGTCCTGACTTTC
CASSSPFSPGSGANVLTF
>TRBJ1-4|NA|TRBV5-1|17|NA
TGCGCCAGCAGCTTGCACTCCCTCACGAGCTTCGGTGAAAAACTGTTTTTT
CASSLHSLTSFGEKLFF
>TRBJ2-1|few|TRBV29-1|12|TRBD1
TGCAGCGTTCAGGGGGCAGGCAATGAGCAGTTCTTC
CSVQGAGNEQFF
>TRBJ1-2|few|TRBV14|15|NA
TGTGCCAGCAGCCAAGATACGGGGTATTACTATGGCTACACCTTC
CASSQDTGYYYGYTF
>TRBJ2-1|few|TRBV20-1|15|NA
TGCAGTGCTAGTGAAGTAGCGAAGAGTTACAATGAGCAGTTCTTC
CSASEVAKSYNEQFF
>TRBJ1-3|many|TRBV10-3|13|NA
TGTGCCATCAGTGAACAGAAGGGAAACACCATATATTTT
CAISEQKGNTIYF
>TRBJ2-7|NA|TRBV5-1|18|TRBD2
TGCGCCAGCAGCTTACGAGGGACTAGCGGGAAGACCACCTACGAGCAGTACTTC
CASSLRGTSGKTTYEQYF
>TRBJ2-1|NA|TRBV28|13|NA
TGTGCCAGCAGCCCTCTCCCTTACAATGAGCAGTTCTTC
CASSPLPYNEQFF
>TRBJ2-4|NA|TRBV5-1|13|NA
TGCGCCAGCAGCTTGGAACAGGGTCGGCTCTTGTACTTC
CASSLEQGRLLYF
>TRBJ2-3|many|TRBV12-3/TRBV12-4|15|TRBD2
TGTGCCAGCAACCTAGCGGGATCCGGCACAGATACGCAGTATTTT
CASNLAGSGTDTQYF